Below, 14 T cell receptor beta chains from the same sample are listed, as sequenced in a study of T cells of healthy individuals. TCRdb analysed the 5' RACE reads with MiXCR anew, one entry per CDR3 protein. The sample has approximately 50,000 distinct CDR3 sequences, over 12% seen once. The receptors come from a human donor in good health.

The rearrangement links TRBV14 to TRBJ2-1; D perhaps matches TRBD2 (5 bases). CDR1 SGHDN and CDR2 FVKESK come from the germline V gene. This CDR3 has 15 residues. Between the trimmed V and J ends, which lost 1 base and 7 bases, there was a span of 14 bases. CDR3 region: CASSQAVPSGNEQFF. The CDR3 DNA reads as TGTGCCAGCAGCCAAGCGGTCCCATCGGGGAATGAGCAGTTCTTC. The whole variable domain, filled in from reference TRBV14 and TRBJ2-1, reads EAGVTQFPSHSVIEKGQTVTLRCDPISGHDNLYWYRRVMGKEIKFLLHFVKESKQDESGMPNNRFLAERTGGTYSTLKVQPAELEDSGVYFCASSQAVPSGNEQFFGPGTRLTVL.

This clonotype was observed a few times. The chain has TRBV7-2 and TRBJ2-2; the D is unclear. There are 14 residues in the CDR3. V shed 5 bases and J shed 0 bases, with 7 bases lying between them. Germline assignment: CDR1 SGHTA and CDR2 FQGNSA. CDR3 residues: CASSLRANTGELFF. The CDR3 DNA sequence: TGTGCCAGCAGCCTTAGAGCGAACACCGGGGAGCTGTTTTTT.

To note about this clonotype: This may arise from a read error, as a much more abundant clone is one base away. CDR3 bases: TGCGCCAGCAGCCAAACCGACATGGGCAATCAGCACCAGCATTTT. This encodes CASSQTDMGNQHQHF. This chain links TRBV4-1 with TRBJ1-5; D remains ambiguous. The CDR3 has 15 residues. Germline CDR1 and CDR2: MGHRA and YSYEKL.

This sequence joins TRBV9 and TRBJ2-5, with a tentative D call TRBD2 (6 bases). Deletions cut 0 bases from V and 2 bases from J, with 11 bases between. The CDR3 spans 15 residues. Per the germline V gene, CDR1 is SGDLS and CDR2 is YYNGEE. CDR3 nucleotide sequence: TGTGCCAGCAGCGTAGAGGCGGGGACTCAAGAGACCCAGTACTTC. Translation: CASSVEAGTQETQYF.

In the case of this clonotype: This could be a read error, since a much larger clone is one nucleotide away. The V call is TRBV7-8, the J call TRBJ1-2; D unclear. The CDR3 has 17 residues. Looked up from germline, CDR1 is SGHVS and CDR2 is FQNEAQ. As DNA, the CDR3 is TGTACCAGCAGCTTAGTCGTAGGATCCCAGGTCCACTATGGCTACACCTTC. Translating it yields CTSSLVVGSQVHYGYTF.

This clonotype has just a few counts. The CDR3 nucleotides read TGTGCCAGCAGTGACTCTAAAGTGGGTGAGCAGTTCTTC. It specifies CASSDSKVGEQFF. The V call is TRBV6-4, the J call TRBJ2-1; D remains unclear. Germline values: CDR1 MRHNA, CDR2 SNTAGT. V lost 0 bases and J lost 9, with 9 bases in between. The CDR3 covers 13 residues.

As DNA, the CDR3 is TGTGCCAGCAGCGGGGGACTAGCGGGAGGTGCTAGCACCGGGGAGCTGTTTTTT. Translation: CASSGGLAGGASTGELFF. The chain combines TRBV2 with TRBJ2-2; TRBD2 aligns across 15 bases. V gave up 6 bases and J gave up 4 bases; unmatched junction bases: 9. The length of the CDR3 is 18 residues. Germline loops: CDR1 SNHLY, CDR2 FYNNEI.

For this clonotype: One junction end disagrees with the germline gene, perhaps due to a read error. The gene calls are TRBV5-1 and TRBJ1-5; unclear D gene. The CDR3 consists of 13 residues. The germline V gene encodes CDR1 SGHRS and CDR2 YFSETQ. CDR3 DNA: TGCGCCAGCAGGTTGGACCCAAATCAGCCCCAGCATTTT. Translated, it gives CASRLDPNQPQHF.

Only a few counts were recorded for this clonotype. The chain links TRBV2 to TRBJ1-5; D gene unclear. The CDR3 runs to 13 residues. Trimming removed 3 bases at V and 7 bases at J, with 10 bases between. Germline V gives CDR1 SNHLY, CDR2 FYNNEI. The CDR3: CASSEGLRQPQHF. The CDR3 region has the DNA TGTGCCAGCAGTGAGGGCTTAAGGCAGCCCCAGCATTTT. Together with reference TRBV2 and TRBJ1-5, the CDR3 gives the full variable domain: EPEVTQTPSHQVTQMGQEVILRCVPISNHLYFYWYRQILGQKVEFLVSFYNNEISEKSEIFDDQFSVERPDGSNFTLKIRSTKLEDSAMYFCASSEGLRQPQHFGDGTRLSIL.

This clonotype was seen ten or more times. Written as DNA, the CDR3 is TGTGCCAGCAGCCTAACAGTTCGTTATGGCTACACCTTC. Translation gives CASSLTVRYGYTF. The V call is TRBV7-2, the J call TRBJ1-2, with D hard to call. Germline V gene lookup returns CDR1 SGHTA and CDR2 FQGNSA. V was pared by 5 bases and J by 5 bases, with 12 bases between. CDR3 length: 13 residues.

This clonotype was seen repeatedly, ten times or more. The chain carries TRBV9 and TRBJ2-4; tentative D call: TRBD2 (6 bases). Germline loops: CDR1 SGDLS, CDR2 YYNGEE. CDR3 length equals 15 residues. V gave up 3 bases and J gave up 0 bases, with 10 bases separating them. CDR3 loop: CASSDSGIAKNIQYF. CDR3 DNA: TGTGCCAGCAGCGATAGCGGAATAGCCAAAAACATTCAGTACTTC.

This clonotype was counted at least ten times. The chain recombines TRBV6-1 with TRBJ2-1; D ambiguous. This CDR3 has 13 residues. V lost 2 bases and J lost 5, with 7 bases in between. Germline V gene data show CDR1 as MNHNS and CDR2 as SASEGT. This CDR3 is CASSERKNNEQFF. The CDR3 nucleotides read TGTGCCAGCAGTGAACGGAAAAACAATGAGCAGTTCTTC.

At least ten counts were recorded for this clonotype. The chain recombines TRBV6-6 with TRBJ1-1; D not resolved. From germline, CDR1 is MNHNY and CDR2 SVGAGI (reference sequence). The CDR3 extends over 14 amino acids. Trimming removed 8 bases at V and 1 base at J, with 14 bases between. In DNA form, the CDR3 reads TGTGCCAGCTTTTCCGGCCAACCGAACACTGAAGCTTTCTTT. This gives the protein CASFSGQPNTEAFF.

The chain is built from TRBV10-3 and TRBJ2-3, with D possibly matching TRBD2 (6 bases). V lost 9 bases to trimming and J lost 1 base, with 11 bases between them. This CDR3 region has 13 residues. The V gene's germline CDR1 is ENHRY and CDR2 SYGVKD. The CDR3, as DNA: TGTGCCATGGCCCCGGGAGGCACAGATACGCAGTATTTT. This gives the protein CAMAPGGTDTQYF.